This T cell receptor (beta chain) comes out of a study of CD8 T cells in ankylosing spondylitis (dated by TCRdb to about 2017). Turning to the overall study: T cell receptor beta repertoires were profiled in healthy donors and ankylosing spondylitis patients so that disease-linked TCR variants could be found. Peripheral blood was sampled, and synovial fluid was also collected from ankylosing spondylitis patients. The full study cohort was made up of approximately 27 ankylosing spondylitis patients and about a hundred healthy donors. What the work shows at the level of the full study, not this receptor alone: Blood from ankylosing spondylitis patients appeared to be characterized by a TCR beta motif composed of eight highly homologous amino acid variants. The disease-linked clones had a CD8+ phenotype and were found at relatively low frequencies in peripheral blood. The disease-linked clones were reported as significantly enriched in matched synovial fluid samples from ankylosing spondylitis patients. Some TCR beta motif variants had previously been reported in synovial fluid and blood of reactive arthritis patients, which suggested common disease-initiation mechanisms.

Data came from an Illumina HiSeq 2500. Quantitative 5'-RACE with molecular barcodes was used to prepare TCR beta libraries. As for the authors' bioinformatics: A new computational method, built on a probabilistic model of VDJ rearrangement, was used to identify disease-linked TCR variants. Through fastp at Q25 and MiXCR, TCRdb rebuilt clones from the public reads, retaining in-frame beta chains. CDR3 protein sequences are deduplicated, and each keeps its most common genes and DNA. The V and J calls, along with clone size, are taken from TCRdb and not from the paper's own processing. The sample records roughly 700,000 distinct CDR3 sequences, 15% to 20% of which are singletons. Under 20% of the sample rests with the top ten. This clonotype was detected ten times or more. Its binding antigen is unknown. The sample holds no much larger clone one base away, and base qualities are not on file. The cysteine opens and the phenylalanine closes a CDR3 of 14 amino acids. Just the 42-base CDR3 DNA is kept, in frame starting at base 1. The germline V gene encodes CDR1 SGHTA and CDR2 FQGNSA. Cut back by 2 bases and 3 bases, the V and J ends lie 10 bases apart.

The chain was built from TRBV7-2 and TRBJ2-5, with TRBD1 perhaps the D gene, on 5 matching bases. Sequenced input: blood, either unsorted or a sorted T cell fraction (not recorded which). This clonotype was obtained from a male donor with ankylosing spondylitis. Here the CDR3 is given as CASSLRLREETQYF. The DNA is TGTGCCAGCAGCTTACGCCTCAGGGAAGAGACCCAGTACTTC.